This record concerns one T cell receptor (beta chain) sequence. As yet, its antigen is unknown. When sampled, the donors appeared nominally healthy, though they likely had unrecorded immune exposures. This entry belongs to a study of cytomegalovirus exposure and HLA in healthy donors. Findings of the study overall: Later analysis demonstrated an association between a missense DCLRE1C variant and TCR beta V- and J-gene trimming. An analysis done earlier found most TCR beta V segments productive about 87% or about 30% of the time. TCR beta sequences reportedly predicted the HLA-A and HLA-B alleles of most subjects accurately.

Amplification used 60 Vbeta primers and 13 Jbeta primers. Some clones are missing from TCRdb's copy, which holds only in-frame ones; the method was immunoSEQ multiplex PCR. This sample has about 120,000 clones, with about 80% found just once. Trimming removed 4 bases from V and 4 bases from J, with 13 bases in between. CDR1 and CDR2 from the germline V gene are ENHRY and SYGVKD. The CDR3 contains 14 residues. The clonotype comes from a woman between 40 and 50 years old in good health and CMV-seropositive. Sequences were obtained from PBMCs. The chain joins TRBV10-3 to TRBJ1-2; tentatively, D is TRBD1 (5 bases). CDR3 loop: CAISGKGQSYGYTF. Here the CDR3 DNA reads TGTGCCATCAGTGGAAAGGGGCAGTCCTATGGCTACACCTTC.